A single sample gave rise to the 19 T cell receptor beta chains below, sequenced in a study of type 1 regulatory T cells (dated by TCRdb to the early 2020s). Instrument on record: Illumina MiSeq. Clones were called with MiXCR by TCRdb after fastp trimmed the public reads at Q25, and only in-frame beta chains were retained. Each entry is one CDR3 protein sequence, shown with its most common DNA and genes. The sample records 35,000 to 50,000 distinct CDR3 sequences, more than 9% of which are singletons. The ten largest clones capture 6.5% to 9% of the sample. Antigens of these TCRs are unknown. Input material: cultured non-Tr1 T cells, either the whole culture or a sorted T cell fraction (not recorded which). The sample's cell subset or site label is to be understood as: non-Tr1 population from the T-allo10 product. The receptor source for this set is a human donor in good health.

This clonotype occurred many times. This rearrangement joins TRBV12-3 or TRBV12-4 to TRBJ2-1; a weak D match, TRBD1 (6 bases). V gave up 6 bases and J gave up 3 bases, with 18 bases separating them. The CDR3 spans 16 residues. DNA of the CDR3: TGTGCCAGCAGATTTACACAGGGTGGGTTCTACAATGAGCAGTTCTTC. This gives the protein CASRFTQGGFYNEQFF.

Ten or more counts support this clonotype. The chain carries TRBV6-6 and TRBJ1-2; D gene uncertain. CDR1 and CDR2 (germline): MNHNY, SVGAGI (reference sequence). Between the trimmed V and J ends, which lost 6 bases and 3 bases, there was a span of 14 bases. The CDR3 contains 14 residues. DNA for the CDR3: TGTGCCAGCAGAGTGTCGTCAGGAGACTATGGCTACACCTTC. It specifies CASRVSSGDYGYTF.

This clonotype appeared a few times. The chain links TRBV20-1 to TRBJ2-5; maybe TRBD2 (6 bases). This CDR3 is built from 13 residues. The germline V gene encodes CDR1 DFQATT and CDR2 SNEGSKA (reference sequence). Deletions cut 5 bases from V and 3 bases from J, with 13 bases between. The CDR3 is CSAGWDWKETQYF. The DNA for the CDR3 is TGCAGTGCTGGATGGGACTGGAAAGAGACCCAGTACTTC.

This clonotype was seen ten or more times. The rearrangement uses TRBV6-2 or TRBV6-3 and TRBJ2-1; D is possibly TRBD1 or TRBD2 (5 bases each). CDR3 length: 15 amino acids. The germline CDR1 and CDR2 sequences are MNHEY and SVGEGT. V lost 2 bases to trimming and J lost 8 bases, with 16 bases between them. This CDR3 is CASSYQMGPPHEQFF. The CDR3 coding sequence is TGTGCCAGCAGTTACCAAATGGGACCTCCCCATGAGCAGTTCTTC.

This rearrangement joins TRBV7-2 to TRBJ2-1; 8 bases line up with TRBD2. Germline V gene data show CDR1 as SGHTA and CDR2 as FQGNSA. V lost 1 base and J lost 5; bases outside the gene matches: 4. This CDR3 is built from 15 residues. The CDR3 loop reads CASSLVASGHNEQFF. The CDR3 bases are TGTGCCAGCAGCTTAGTGGCTAGCGGGCACAATGAGCAGTTCTTC.

This clonotype was counted at least ten times. This chain uses TRBV5-1 with TRBJ2-7; D is uncertain. This CDR3 is 14 amino acids long. V lost 4 bases to trimming and J lost 2 bases, with 13 bases between them. Germline V gives CDR1 SGHRS, CDR2 YFSETQ. CDR3 coding DNA: TGCGCCAGCAGCCCCCCGGGTAACCCCTACGAGCAGTACTTC. It encodes CASSPPGNPYEQYF.

This clonotype appeared many times. The V call is TRBV9, the J call TRBJ2-1; possible D gene TRBD2, 5 bases. Germline values: CDR1 SGDLS, CDR2 YYNGEE. The CDR3 consists of 13 residues. Deletions cut 8 bases from V and 5 bases from J, with 14 bases between. CDR3 residues: CASSRTWDNEQFF. The CDR3 DNA follows: TGTGCCAGTAGTAGGACTTGGGACAATGAGCAGTTCTTC.

This clonotype was counted many times. The chain carries TRBV6-4 and TRBJ1-1; no clear D gene. This CDR3 contains 14 residues. CDR1 is MRHNA and CDR2 is SNTAGT in the germline V gene. V gave up 10 bases and J gave up 4 bases, with 19 bases separating them. The CDR3 nucleotides read TGTGCCAACACCCAACCGCCTCGCGGCACTGAAGCTTTCTTT. As protein: CANTQPPRGTEAFF.

This chain uses TRBV29-1 with TRBJ2-7, with TRBD2 as a possible D gene (6 bases). This CDR3 contains 12 residues. Trimming shortened V by 5 bases and J by 2 bases, and 10 bases separated the two germline ends. Germline V lookup: CDR1 SQVTM, CDR2 ANQGSEA. Here the CDR3 reads CSVSEGPYEQYF. The CDR3, as DNA: TGCAGCGTTTCGGAGGGGCCCTACGAGCAGTACTTC.

This clonotype was counted many times. The chain combines TRBV5-5 with TRBJ2-5, with 8 bases that match TRBD1. From germline, CDR1 is SGHKS and CDR2 YYEKEE (reference sequence). CDR3 size: 15 residues. The V segment lost 0 bases and the J segment 4 bases; nucleotides outside the gene matches: 5. The chain's CDR3 is CASSLAGGVGETQYF. In DNA, the CDR3 is TGTGCCAGCAGCTTGGCAGGGGGCGTAGGAGAGACCCAGTACTTC.

This clonotype was seen ten or more times. V gene TRBV29-1 combines with J gene TRBJ2-2, with D perhaps matching TRBD1 (6 bases). Germline V gives CDR1 SQVTM, CDR2 ANQGSEA. Deletions cut 2 bases from V and 8 bases from J, with 15 bases between. This CDR3 spans 14 amino acids. CDR3 sequence reads: CSVERGGFGGELFF. CDR3 DNA sequence: TGCAGCGTTGAACGTGGGGGCTTCGGTGGGGAGCTGTTTTTT.

The sample holds many counts of this clonotype. V usage is TRBV10-3 and J usage is TRBJ2-5; no clear D. Germline V gives CDR1 ENHRY, CDR2 SYGVKD. The V gene lost 3 bases and the J gene lost 4 bases, with 9 bases spanning the gap. The CDR3 is 13 amino acids. The CDR3 region is CAISDLKRETQYF. The CDR3 DNA sequence: TGTGCCATCAGTGACCTAAAGAGAGAGACCCAGTACTTC.

V gene TRBV6-6 combines with J gene TRBJ2-5; D is unclear. The CDR3 loop spans 15 amino acids. V lost 0 bases and J 5 bases, leaving 13 bases between the germline ends. CDR1 MNHNY and CDR2 SVGAGI come from the germline V gene (reference sequence). This CDR3 is CASSYSTTLLETQYF. CDR3 DNA: TGTGCCAGCAGTTACTCCACGACCCTTTTGGAGACCCAGTACTTC.

There are many counts of this clonotype. This chain uses TRBV12-3 or TRBV12-4 with TRBJ2-1; 7 positions agree with TRBD2. The CDR3 covers 15 residues. V trimming: 4 bases; J trimming: 2 bases; junction bases outside the gene matches: 5. The CDR3 nucleotides are TGTGCCAGCAGTTGGCGGGGGACGGCCTACAATGAGCAGTTCTTC. It encodes CASSWRGTAYNEQFF.

V gene TRBV11-2 combines with J gene TRBJ2-4; the match to TRBD1 covers 10 bases. The CDR3 runs 18 residues. Per the germline V gene, CDR1 is SGHAT and CDR2 is FQNNGV. V dropped 5 bases and J dropped 6; count of bases not matched to a gene: 16. The CDR3 region has the DNA TGTGCCAGCAGCCAAACCCGGGACAGGGGAAATTTACGAAACATTCAGTACTTC. This encodes CASSQTRDRGNLRNIQYF.

This clonotype showed up many times. The J gene is TRBJ1-5, the V gene TRBV12-3 or TRBV12-4; D perhaps matches TRBD1 (5 bases). V was clipped by 5 bases and J by 4 bases, with 15 bases between them. The CDR3 extends over 15 amino acids. The CDR3 nucleotides are TGTGCCAGCAGTCCCGACCAGGGAGTTAATCAGCCCCAGCATTTT. Encoded protein: CASSPDQGVNQPQHF.

This clonotype has a handful of counts. V usage is TRBV20-1 and J usage is TRBJ2-4; D is unresolved. Germline values: CDR1 DFQATT, CDR2 SNEGSKA (reference sequence). The V end was cut by 0 bases, the J end by 1 base, with 10 bases between. The CDR3 is 15 residues long. CDR3 DNA sequence: TGCAGTGCTAGAGATTTTTCGGAGGCCAAAAACATTCAGTACTTC. Its translation is CSARDFSEAKNIQYF.

This clonotype showed up just a few times. J is TRBJ2-3 and V is TRBV7-9; the D gene is possibly TRBD2 (6 bases). Trimming removed 6 bases from V and 7 bases from J, with 17 bases in between. CDR1 SEHNR and CDR2 FQNEAQ come from the germline V gene (reference sequence). This CDR3 has 14 amino acids. The CDR3 region has the DNA TGTGCCAGCAGTGTCACATCAGCGGGCTATACGCAGTATTTT. This encodes CASSVTSAGYTQYF.

The table lists this clonotype with a few counts. The chain combines TRBV24-1 with TRBJ2-3, with 10 bases fitting TRBD1. V was clipped by 9 bases and J by 6 bases; unmatched bases: 8. The CDR3 has 14 residues. Germline V gene sequence: CDR1 KGHDR, CDR2 SFDVKD. CDR3 in amino acids: CATGDRGNRDTQYF. DNA of the CDR3: TGTGCCACCGGGGACAGGGGAAACCGGGATACGCAGTATTTT.